In this sample, the clone carrying this TCR beta chain turned up a few times. Its antigen remains unknown. This sample is drawn from a study of T cell repertoires in cytomegalovirus infection. Findings and caveats of the study: Adding up the frequency of public TCR beta families identified people who carried CMV plus the relevant HLA.

Germline values: CDR1 MNHEY, CDR2 SMNVEV (reference sequence). The J segment lost 9 bases and the V segment lost 0 bases, leaving 10 bases of the junction unmatched. CDR3 length: 16 residues. TCRdb analysed the reads with MiXCR anew, one entry per CDR3 protein. The sample holds 700,000 to 900,000 distinct CDR3 sequences, roughly 28% seen once. Sequenced here: cultured CD8+ T cells from PBMCs, sampled from culture after CMV antigen stimulation. The chain carries TRBV27 and TRBJ2-3; 9 bases fit TRBD2. The clonotype comes from a human donor in good health (CMV status not recorded). Some clones in this sample may be carry-over from other donors' samples. Here the CDR3 DNA reads TGTGCCAGCAGTTTATCCCCCCCGGGACTAGCTTTGACGCAGTATTTT. Translating it yields CASSLSPPGLALTQYF.